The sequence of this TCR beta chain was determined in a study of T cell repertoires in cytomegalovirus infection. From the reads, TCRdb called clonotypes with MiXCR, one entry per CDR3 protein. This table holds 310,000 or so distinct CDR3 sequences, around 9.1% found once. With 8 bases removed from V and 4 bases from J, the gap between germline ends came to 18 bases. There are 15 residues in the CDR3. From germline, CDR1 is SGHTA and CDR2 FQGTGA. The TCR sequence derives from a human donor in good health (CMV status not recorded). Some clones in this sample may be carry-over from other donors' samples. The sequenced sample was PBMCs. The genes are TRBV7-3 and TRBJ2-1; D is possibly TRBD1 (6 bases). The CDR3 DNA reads TGTGCCAGCGTCCCCTTCTCGGGACAATACAATGAGCAGTTCTTC. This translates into CASVPFSGQYNEQFF.